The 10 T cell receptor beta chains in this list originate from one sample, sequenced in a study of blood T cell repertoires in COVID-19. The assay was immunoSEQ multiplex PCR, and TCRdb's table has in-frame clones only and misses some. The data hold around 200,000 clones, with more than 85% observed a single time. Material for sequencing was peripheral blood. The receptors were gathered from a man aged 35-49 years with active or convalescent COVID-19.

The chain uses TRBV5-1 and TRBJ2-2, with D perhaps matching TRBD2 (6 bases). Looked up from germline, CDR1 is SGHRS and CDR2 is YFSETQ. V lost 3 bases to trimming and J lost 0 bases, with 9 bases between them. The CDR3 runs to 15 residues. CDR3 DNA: TGCGCCAGCAGCTCGGGGGTTACGAACACCGGGGAGCTGTTTTTT. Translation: CASSSGVTNTGELFF.

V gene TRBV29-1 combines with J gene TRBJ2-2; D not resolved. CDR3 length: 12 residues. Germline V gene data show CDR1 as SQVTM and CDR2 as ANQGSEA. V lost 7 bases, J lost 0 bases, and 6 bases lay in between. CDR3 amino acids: CSAEPNTGELFF. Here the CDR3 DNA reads TGCAGCGCGGAGCCGAACACCGGGGAGCTGTTTTTT.

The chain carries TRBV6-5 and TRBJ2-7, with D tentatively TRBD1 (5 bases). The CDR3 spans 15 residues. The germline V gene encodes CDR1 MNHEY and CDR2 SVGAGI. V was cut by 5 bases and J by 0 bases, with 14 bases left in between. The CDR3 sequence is CASSPRTPSSYEQYF. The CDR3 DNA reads TGTGCCAGCAGTCCGAGGACACCAAGCTCCTACGAGCAGTACTTC.

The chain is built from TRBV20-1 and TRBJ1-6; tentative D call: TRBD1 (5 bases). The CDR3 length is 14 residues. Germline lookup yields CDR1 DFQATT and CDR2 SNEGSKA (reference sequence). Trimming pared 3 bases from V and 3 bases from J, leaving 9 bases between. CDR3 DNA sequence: TGCAGTGCTAGTATCGGGGGCTATAATTCACCCCTCCACTTT. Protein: CSASIGGYNSPLHF.

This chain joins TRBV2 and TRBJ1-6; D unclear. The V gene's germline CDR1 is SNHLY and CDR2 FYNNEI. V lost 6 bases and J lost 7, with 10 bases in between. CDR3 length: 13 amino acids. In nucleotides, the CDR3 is TGTGCCAGCAGCTGGACGGGAAATTCACCCCTCCACTTT. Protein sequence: CASSWTGNSPLHF.

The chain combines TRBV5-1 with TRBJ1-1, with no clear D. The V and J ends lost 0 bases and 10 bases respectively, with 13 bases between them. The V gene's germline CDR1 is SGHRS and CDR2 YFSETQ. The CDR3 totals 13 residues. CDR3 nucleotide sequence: TGCGCCAGCAGCTTGGGACGGGTCGAGGGAGCTTTCTTT. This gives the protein CASSLGRVEGAFF.

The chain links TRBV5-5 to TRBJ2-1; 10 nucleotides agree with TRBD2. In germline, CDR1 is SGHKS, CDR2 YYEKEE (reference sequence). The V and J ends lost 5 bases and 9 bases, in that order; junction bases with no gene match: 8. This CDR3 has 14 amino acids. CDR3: CASRRAGGPGEQFF. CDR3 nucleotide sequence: TGTGCCAGCAGGAGAGCGGGGGGGCCGGGTGAGCAGTTCTTC.

This chain's CDR3 is CASSNLSLQIEAFF. CDR3 nucleotides: TGTGCCAGCAGCAACTTATCGTTACAGATCGAAGCTTTCTTT. This sequence joins TRBV21-1 and TRBJ1-1; the table calls TRBD1, which could not be checked here. TRBV21-1 is annotated as a pseudogene. The CDR3 has 14 residues.

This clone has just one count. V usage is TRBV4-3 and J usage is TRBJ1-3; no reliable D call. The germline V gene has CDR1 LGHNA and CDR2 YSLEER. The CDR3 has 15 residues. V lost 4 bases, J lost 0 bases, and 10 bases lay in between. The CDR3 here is CASSLWESSGNTIYF. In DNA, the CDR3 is TGCGCCAGCAGCCTTTGGGAGAGCTCTGGAAACACCATATATTTT.

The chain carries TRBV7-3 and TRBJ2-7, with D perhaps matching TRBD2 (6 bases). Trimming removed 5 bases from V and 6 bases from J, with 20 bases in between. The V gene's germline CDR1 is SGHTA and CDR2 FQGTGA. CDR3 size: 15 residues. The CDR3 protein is CASSPVAGSLGEQYF. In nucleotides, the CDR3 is TGTGCCAGCAGCCCCGTCGCGGGGAGTCTGGGCGAGCAGTACTTC.